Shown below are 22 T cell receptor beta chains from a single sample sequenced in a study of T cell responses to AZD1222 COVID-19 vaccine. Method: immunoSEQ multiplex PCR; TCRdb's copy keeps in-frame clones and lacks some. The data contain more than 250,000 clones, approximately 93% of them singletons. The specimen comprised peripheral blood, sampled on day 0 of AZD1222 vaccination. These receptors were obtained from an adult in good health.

CDR3 nucleotides: TGTGCCAGCAAATTTCGACAGGGTAATCAGCCCCAGCATTTT. Translating it yields CASKFRQGNQPQHF. This chain joins TRBV27 and TRBJ1-5; 7 bases are a match to TRBD1. The J segment lost 4 bases and the V segment lost 7 bases, leaving 7 bases of the junction unmatched. From germline, CDR1 is MNHEY and CDR2 SMNVEV (reference sequence). This CDR3 has 14 residues.

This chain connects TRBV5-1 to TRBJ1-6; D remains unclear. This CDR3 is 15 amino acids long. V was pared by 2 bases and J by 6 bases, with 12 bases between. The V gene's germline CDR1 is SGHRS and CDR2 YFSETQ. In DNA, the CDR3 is TGCGCCAGCAGCTTAACAGCCTTGTTTAATTCACCCCTCCACTTT. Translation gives CASSLTALFNSPLHF.

CDR3 nucleotide sequence: TGTGCCAGCAGCTTAGGACAGTACTACGAGCAGTACTTC. Translation: CASSLGQYYEQYF. The chain carries TRBV7-2 and TRBJ2-7; perhaps TRBD1 as D (5 bases). Germline-derived CDR1 and CDR2 are SGHTA and FQGNSA. This CDR3 is 13 amino acids long. With 1 base removed from V and 3 bases from J, the gap between germline ends came to 7 bases.

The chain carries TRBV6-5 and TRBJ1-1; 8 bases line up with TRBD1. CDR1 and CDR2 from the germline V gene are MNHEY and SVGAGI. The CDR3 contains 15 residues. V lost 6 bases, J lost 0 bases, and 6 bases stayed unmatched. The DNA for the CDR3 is TGTGCCAGCAGCCCCCAGACAGGGGTGAACACTGAAGCTTTCTTT. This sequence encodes CASSPQTGVNTEAFF.

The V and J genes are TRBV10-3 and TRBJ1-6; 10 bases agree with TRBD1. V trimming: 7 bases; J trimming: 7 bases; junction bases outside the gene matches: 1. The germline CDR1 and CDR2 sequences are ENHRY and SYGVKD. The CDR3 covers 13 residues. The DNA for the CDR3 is TGTGCCATCAAGGGACAGGGGAATTCACCCCTCCACTTT. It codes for CAIKGQGNSPLHF.

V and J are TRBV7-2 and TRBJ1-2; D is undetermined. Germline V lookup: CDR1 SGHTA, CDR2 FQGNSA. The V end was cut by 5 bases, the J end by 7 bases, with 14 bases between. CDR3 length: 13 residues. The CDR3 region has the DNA TGTGCCAGCAGCGCAGGTTTTATCGGTGGCTACACCTTC. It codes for CASSAGFIGGYTF. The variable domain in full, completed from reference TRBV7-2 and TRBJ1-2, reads GAGVSQSPSNKVTEKGKDVELRCDPISGHTALYWYRQSLGQGLEFLIYFQGNSAPDKSGLPSDRFSAERTGGSVSTLTIQRTQQEDSAVYLCASSAGFIGGYTFGSGTRLTVV.

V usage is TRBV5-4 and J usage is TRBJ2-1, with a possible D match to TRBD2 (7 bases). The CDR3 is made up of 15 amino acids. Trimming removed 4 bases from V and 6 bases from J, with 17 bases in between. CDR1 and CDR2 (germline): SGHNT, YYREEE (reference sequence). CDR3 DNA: TGTGCCAGCAGCCCGGGGGGCAGGGTAGGCAATGAGCAGTTCTTC. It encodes CASSPGGRVGNEQFF.

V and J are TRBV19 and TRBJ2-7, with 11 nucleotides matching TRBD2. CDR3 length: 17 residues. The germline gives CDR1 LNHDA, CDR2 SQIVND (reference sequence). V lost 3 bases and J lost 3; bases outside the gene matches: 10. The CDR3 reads CASSMTSGILPHYEQYF. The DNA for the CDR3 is TGTGCCAGTAGTATGACTAGCGGGATCTTGCCCCACTACGAGCAGTACTTC.

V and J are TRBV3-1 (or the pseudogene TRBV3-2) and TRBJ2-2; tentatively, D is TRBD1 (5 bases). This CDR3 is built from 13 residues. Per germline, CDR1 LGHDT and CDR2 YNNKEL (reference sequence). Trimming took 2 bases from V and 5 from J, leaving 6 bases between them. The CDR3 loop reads CASSQRGTGELFF. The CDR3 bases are TGTGCCAGCAGCCAAAGGGGAACCGGGGAGCTGTTTTTT.

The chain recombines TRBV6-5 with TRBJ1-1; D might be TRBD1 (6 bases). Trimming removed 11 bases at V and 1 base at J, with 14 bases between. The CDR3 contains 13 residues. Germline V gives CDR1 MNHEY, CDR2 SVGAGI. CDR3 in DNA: TGTGCCGGATGGACAGTGGCGAACACTGAAGCTTTCTTT. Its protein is CAGWTVANTEAFF.

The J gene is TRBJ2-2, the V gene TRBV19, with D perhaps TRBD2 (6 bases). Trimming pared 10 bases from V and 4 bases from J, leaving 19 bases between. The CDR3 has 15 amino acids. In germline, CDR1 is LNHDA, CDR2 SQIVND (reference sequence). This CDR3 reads CATQFPGVGTGELFF. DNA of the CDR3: TGTGCCACCCAGTTCCCGGGGGTGGGCACCGGGGAGCTGTTTTTT.

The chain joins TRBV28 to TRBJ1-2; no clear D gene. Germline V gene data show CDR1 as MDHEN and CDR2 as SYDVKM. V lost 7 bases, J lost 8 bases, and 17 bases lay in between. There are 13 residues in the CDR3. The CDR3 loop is CASTKDQMGGYTF. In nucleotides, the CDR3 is TGTGCCAGCACTAAGGACCAAATGGGAGGCTACACCTTC.

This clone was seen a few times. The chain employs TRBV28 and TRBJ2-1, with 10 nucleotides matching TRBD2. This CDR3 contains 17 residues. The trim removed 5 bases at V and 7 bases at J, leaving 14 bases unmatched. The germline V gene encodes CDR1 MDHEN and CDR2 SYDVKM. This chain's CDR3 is CASSPLLAGTLGNEQFF. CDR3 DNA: TGTGCCAGCAGTCCTTTACTAGCGGGGACCCTAGGGAATGAGCAGTTCTTC.

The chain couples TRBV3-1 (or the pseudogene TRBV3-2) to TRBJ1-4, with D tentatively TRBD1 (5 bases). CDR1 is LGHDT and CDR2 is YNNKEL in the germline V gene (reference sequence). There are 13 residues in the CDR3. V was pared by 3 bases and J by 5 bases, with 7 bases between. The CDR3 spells CASSQGPNEKLFF. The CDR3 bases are TGTGCCAGCAGCCAGGGGCCCAATGAAAAACTGTTTTTT.

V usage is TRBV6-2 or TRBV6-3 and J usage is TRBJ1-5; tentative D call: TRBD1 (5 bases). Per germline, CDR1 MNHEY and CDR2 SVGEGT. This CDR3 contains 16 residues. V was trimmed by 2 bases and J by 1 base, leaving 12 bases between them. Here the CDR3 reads CASSYGGAGSNQPQHF. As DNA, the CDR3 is TGTGCCAGCAGTTACGGCGGGGCTGGGAGCAATCAGCCCCAGCATTTT.

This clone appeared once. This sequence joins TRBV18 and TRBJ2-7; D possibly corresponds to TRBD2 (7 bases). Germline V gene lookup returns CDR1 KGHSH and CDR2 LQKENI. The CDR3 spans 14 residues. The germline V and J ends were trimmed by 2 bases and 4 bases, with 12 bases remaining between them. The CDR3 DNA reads TGTGCCAGCTCACCAGGGGGGGGCAGTTACGAGCAGTACTTC. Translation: CASSPGGGSYEQYF.

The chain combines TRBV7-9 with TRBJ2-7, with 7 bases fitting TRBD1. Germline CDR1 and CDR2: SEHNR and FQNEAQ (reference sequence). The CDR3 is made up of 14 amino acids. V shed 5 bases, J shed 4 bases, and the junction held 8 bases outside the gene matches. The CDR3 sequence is CASSPDRAVYEQYF. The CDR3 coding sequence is TGTGCCAGCAGCCCCGACAGGGCCGTATACGAGCAGTACTTC.

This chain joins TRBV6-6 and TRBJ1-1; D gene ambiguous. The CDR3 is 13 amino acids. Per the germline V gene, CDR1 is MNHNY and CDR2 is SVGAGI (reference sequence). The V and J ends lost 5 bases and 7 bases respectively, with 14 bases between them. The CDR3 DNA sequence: TGTGCCAGCAGTCCACTGGGATATGGTGAAGCTTTCTTT. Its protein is CASSPLGYGEAFF.

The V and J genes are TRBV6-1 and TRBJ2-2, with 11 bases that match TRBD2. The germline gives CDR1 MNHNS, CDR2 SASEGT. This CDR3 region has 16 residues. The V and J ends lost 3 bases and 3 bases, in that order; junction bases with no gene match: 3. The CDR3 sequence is CASSDLAGGYTGELFF. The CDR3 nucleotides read TGTGCCAGCAGTGATTTAGCGGGGGGGTACACCGGGGAGCTGTTTTTT.

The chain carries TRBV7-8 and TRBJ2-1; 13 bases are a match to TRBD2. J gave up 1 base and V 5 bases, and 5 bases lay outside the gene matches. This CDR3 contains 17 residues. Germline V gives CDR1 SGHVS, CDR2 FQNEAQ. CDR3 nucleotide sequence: TGTGCCAGCAGCCGGACTAGCGGGAGTACGTCCTACAATGAGCAGTTCTTC. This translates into CASSRTSGSTSYNEQFF.

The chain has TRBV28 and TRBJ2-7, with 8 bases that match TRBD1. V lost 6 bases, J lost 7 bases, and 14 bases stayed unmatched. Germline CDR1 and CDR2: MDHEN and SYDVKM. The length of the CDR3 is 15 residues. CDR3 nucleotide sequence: TGTGCCAGCAGAACTACAGGGGGAGGTCTCGGGGAGCAGTACTTC. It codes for CASRTTGGGLGEQYF.

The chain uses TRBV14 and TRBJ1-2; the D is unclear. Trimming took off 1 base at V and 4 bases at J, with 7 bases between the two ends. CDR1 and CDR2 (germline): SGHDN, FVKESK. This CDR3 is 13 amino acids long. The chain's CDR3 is CASSQGHLYGYTF. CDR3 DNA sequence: TGTGCCAGCAGCCAAGGACACCTCTATGGCTACACCTTC. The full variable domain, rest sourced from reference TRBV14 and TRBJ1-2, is EAGVTQFPSHSVIEKGQTVTLRCDPISGHDNLYWYRRVMGKEIKFLLHFVKESKQDESGMPNNRFLAERTGGTYSTLKVQPAELEDSGVYFCASSQGHLYGYTFGSGTRLTVV.